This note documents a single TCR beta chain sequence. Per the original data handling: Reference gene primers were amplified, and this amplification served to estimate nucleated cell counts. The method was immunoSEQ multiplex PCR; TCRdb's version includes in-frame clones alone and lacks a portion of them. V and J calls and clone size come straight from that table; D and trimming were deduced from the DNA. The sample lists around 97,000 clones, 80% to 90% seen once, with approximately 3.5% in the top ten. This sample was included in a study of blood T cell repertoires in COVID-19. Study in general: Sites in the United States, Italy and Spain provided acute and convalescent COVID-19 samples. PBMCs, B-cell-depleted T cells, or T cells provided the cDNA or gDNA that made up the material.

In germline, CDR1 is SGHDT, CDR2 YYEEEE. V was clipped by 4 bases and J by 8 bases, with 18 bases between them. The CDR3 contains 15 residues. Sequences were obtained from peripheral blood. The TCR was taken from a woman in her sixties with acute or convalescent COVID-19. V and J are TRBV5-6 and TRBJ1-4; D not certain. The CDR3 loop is CASSTMAESGEKLFF. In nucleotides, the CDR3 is TGTGCCAGCAGCACGATGGCAGAGTCAGGAGAAAAACTGTTTTTT.